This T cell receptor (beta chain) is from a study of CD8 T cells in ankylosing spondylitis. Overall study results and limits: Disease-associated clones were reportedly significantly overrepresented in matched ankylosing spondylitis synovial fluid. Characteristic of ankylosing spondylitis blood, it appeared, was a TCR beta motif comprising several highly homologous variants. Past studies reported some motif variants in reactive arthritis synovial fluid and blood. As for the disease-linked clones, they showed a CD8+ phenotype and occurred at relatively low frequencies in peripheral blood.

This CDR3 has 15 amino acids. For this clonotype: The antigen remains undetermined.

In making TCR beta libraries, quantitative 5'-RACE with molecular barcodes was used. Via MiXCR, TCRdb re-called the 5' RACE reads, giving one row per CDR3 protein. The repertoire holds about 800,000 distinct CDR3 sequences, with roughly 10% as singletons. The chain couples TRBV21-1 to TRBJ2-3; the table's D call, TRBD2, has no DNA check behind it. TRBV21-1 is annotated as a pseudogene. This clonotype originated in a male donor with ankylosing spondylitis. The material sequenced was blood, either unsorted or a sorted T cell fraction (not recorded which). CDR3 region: CASSKGTSGRAAQYF. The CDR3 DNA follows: TGTGCCAGCAGCAAAGGGACTAGCGGGAGGGCCGCGCAGTATTTT.